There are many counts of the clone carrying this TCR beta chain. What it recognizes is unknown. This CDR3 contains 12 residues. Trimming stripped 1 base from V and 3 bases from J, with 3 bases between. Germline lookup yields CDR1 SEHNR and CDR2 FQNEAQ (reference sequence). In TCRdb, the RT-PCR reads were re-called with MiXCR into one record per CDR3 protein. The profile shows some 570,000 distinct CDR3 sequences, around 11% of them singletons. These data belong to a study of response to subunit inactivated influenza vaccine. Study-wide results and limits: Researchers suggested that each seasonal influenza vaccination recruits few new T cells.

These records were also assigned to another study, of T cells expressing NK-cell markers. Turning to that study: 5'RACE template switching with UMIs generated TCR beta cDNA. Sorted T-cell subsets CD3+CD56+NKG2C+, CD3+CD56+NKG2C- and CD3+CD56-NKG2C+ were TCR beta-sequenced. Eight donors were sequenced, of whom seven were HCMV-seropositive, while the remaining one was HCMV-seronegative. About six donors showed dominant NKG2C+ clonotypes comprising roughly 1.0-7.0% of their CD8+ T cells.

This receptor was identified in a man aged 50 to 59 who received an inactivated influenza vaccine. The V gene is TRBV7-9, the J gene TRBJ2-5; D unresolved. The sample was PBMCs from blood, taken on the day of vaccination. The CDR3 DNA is TGTGCCAGCAGCTTAGTAGAAGAGACCCAGTACTTC. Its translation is CASSLVEETQYF.